This is a list of T cell receptor beta chains from one sample in a study of long-term antiretroviral therapy in people with HIV. Assay: immunoSEQ multiplex PCR; the TCRdb copy retains only in-frame clones and omits some. This sample has about 19,000 clones; roughly 86% occur once, and the top ten carry under 5%. The sequences come from unsorted PBMCs, collected 2.1 years after starting antiretroviral therapy. The receptors were gathered from a man between 18 and 29 years old with HIV. The CDR3 runs from the conserved cysteine through the conserved F or W. D genes are given only for firm matches. Part of the rows lack a size; the others show once, few, many or a class for expanded clones.

V gene,D gene,J gene,clone size,CDR3 DNA,CDR3 protein
TRBV4-3,NA,TRBJ2-7,NA,TGCGCCAGCAGCCAAGATTCCGGTGCTTACGAGCAGTACTTC,CASSQDSGAYEQYF
TRBV6-1,NA,TRBJ2-3,NA,TGTGCCAGCACTAGGGATACTCAGCCAGATACGCAGTATTTT,CASTRDTQPDTQYF
TRBV7-9,NA,TRBJ2-7,NA,TGTGCCAGCAGCTTCCGGGACGGAACCTACGAGCAGTACTTC,CASSFRDGTYEQYF
TRBV6-1,NA,TRBJ1-5,few,TGTGCCAGCAGTGAATCGTGGGGTCAGCCCCAGCATTTT,CASSESWGQPQHF
TRBV19,NA,TRBJ1-1,NA,TGTGCCAGTAGTCCACCGGGATCCAAAGCTTTCTTT,CASSPPGSKAFF
TRBV9,NA,TRBJ1-2,NA,TGTGCCAGCAGCGTCCAAAACTATGGCTACACCTTC,CASSVQNYGYTF
TRBV6-6,TRBD1,TRBJ2-7,few,TGTGCCAGCAGTCGCGGGGACAGGGGAACCTACGAGCAGTACTTC,CASSRGDRGTYEQYF
TRBV7-3,TRBD2,TRBJ2-1,NA,TGTGCCAGCAGCTTAAATCCCCACGGACTAGCGGACAATGAGCAGTTCTTC,CASSLNPHGLADNEQFF
TRBV5-6,NA,TRBJ2-7,NA,TGTGCCAGCAGTAGGGGCTCCTACGAGCAGTACTTC,CASSRGSYEQYF
TRBV18,TRBD1,TRBJ1-1,NA,TGTGCCAGCTCCACAGACAGGGCGGGAAGGAACACTGAAGCTTTCTTT,CASSTDRAGRNTEAFF
TRBV11-1,NA,TRBJ2-1,NA,TGTGCCAGCAGCTTGGACAGCGGGGAGCAGTTCTTC,CASSLDSGEQFF
TRBV19,NA,TRBJ1-4,NA,TGTGCCAGTAGTATCGCCAGGGCCCCTGCAACTAATGAAAAACTGTTTTTT,CASSIARAPATNEKLFF
TRBV19,NA,TRBJ1-3,NA,TGTGCCAGTAGTATCCCGACCGTCTCTGGAAACACCATATATTTT,CASSIPTVSGNTIYF
TRBV7-2,NA,TRBJ2-7,NA,TGTGCCAGCAGCTTATGGAGCTCCTACGAGCAGTACTTC,CASSLWSSYEQYF
TRBV5-6,TRBD1,TRBJ2-1,NA,TGTGCCAGCAGCGTAGGGACAGGGTACAATGAGCAGTTCTTC,CASSVGTGYNEQFF
TRBV6-5,TRBD2,TRBJ2-5,NA,TGTGCCAGCTCCAGCGGGGGGACGACGGAGACCCAGTACTTC,CASSSGGTTETQYF
TRBV13,NA,TRBJ1-3,NA,TGTGCCAGCAGCCCTGCGGGAAACACCATATATTTT,CASSPAGNTIYF
TRBV28,TRBD1,TRBJ2-7,NA,TGTGCCAGCAGTTTGGACAGGGGAGTTAGCGAGCAGTACTTC,CASSLDRGVSEQYF
TRBV6-5,NA,TRBJ1-5,NA,TGTGCCAGCAGTTTGGGGGGAGATCAGCCCCAGCATTTT,CASSLGGDQPQHF
TRBV4-3,NA,TRBJ1-4,NA,TGCGCCAGCAGCCAAGATGGCGTTCGGGAAAAACTGTTTTTT,CASSQDGVREKLFF
TRBV2,TRBD2,TRBJ2-5,NA,TGTGCCAGCAGCCTTGGGACTAGCTCAGAGACCCAGTACTTC,CASSLGTSSETQYF
TRBV9,TRBD1,TRBJ2-1,NA,TGTGCCAGCAGCGGCCTCGACAGGGGGCCGTACAATGAGCAGTTCTTC,CASSGLDRGPYNEQFF
TRBV30,NA,TRBJ2-7,once,TGTGCCTGGACCCCGGACATTTACTACGAGCAGTACTTC,CAWTPDIYYEQYF
TRBV7-8,NA,TRBJ1-4,NA,TGTGCCAGCAGCTTAATTCCGAGTGAAAAACTGTTTTTT,CASSLIPSEKLFF
TRBV7-9,NA,TRBJ1-2,NA,TGTGCCAGCAGCGGCCCCGGAGGCCGTCAGCACTATGGCTACACCTTC,CASSGPGGRQHYGYTF
TRBV4-3,NA,TRBJ2-7,NA,TGCGCCAGCAGCCAAGGCCCGGGCTACGAGCAGTACTTC,CASSQGPGYEQYF
TRBV5-4,NA,TRBJ1-3,NA,TGTGCCAGCAGCTTGACTCGGACGGGATCTGGAAACACCATATATTTT,CASSLTRTGSGNTIYF
TRBV28,NA,TRBJ1-2,NA,TGTGCCAGCAGTTCCCCGTTTGGGGATAGATATGGCTACACCTTC,CASSSPFGDRYGYTF
TRBV4-2,TRBD1,TRBJ2-7,NA,TGTGCCAGCAGCCAAGAGGCCACAGGGGCCTACGAGCAGTACTTC,CASSQEATGAYEQYF
TRBV7-9,TRBD2,TRBJ2-3,NA,TGTGCCAGCAGCTTCCCCCCGGGACTAGAGGGGGGTAGGCAGTATTTT,CASSFPPGLEGGRQYF
TRBV10-1,NA,TRBJ2-7,NA,TGCGCCAGCAGTGCGTTGCCGCGTCGCTACGAGCAGTACTTC,CASSALPRRYEQYF
TRBV4-1,TRBD1,TRBJ2-7,NA,TGCGCCAGCAGCCACGGACAGGGTTCTTACGAGCAGTACTTC,CASSHGQGSYEQYF
TRBV18,TRBD2,TRBJ2-2,once,TGTGCCAGCTCCCCCGGACTAGTGGGCACCGGGGAGCTGTTTTTT,CASSPGLVGTGELFF
TRBV18,TRBD2,TRBJ2-5,NA,TGTGCCAGCTCATCGAAACTAGCGGGGGGGATAGAGACCCAGTACTTC,CASSSKLAGGIETQYF
TRBV5-1,TRBD1,TRBJ2-2,once,TGCGCCAGCAGCCAGACAGGGAAATACACCGGGGAGCTGTTTTTT,CASSQTGKYTGELFF
TRBV29-1,TRBD1,TRBJ1-5,NA,TGCAGCGCTCTCCTCGGGACAGAAGCTGGGCAGCCCCAGCATTTT,CSALLGTEAGQPQHF
TRBV19,TRBD1,TRBJ1-2,medium-sized,TGTGCCAGTAGTGGCTTAGGACAGGGTGCCTATGGCTACACCTTC,CASSGLGQGAYGYTF
TRBV5-5,NA,TRBJ2-7,once,TGTGCCAGCAGCTTTGGGAGACCAGCCTACGAGCAGTACTTC,CASSFGRPAYEQYF
TRBV5-1,NA,TRBJ2-3,NA,TGCGCCAGCAGCTTGGCGGAGTATAGCACAGATACGCAGTATTTT,CASSLAEYSTDTQYF
TRBV6-5,NA,TRBJ2-7,NA,TGTGCCAGCAACTCCCTCGACTCCTACGAGCAGTACTTC,CASNSLDSYEQYF
TRBV9,NA,TRBJ2-2,NA,TGTGCCAGCAGCGTAGGAGGATTGCCCGGGGAGCTGTTTTTT,CASSVGGLPGELFF